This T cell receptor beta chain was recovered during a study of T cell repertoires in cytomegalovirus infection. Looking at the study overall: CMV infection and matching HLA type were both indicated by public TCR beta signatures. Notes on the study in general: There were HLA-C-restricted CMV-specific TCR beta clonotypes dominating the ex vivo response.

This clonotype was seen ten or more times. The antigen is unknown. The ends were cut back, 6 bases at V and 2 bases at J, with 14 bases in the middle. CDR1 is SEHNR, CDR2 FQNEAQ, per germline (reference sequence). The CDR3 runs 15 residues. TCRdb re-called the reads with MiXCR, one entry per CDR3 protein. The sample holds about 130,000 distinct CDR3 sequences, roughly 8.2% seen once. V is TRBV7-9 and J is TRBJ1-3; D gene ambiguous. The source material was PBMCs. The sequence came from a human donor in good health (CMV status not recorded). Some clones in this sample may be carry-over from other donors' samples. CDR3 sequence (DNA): TGTGCCAGCAGTCATGGTGAGGGCCCTGGAAACACCATATATTTT. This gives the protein CASSHGEGPGNTIYF.